This TCR beta chain was captured in a study of cytomegalovirus exposure and HLA in healthy donors. Study outcomes and limitations: The study found most TCR sequences rare, yet found some public TCRs in many donors.

Data came from immunoSEQ multiplex PCR; TCRdb stores just in-frame clones and leaves some out. The data contain 280,000 or so clones, around 89% of them seen just once; the ten biggest clones take up approximately 0.9%. Germline CDR1 reads MDHEN; CDR2 reads SYDVKM. The CDR3 covers 12 residues. The V end was cut by 5 bases, the J end by 16 bases, with 17 bases between. This clone has only one observation. The antigen is unknown. Separation from the roughly 670-subject first cohort characterized the approximately 130-subject validation cohort, to which the donors belonged. The sequence came from a young woman in good health and CMV-seronegative. Sequencing input: PBMCs. J is TRBJ1-4 and V is TRBV28; D is unclear. Written as DNA, the CDR3 is TGTGCCAGCAGTACGACGGCAGGTCCTCCGTTTTTT. Encoded protein: CASSTTAGPPFF.